These 4 T cell receptor beta chains originate from one sample sequenced in a study of blood T cell repertoires in COVID-19. Profiled with immunoSEQ multiplex PCR; TCRdb holds only in-frame clones, not every one. The sample includes under 85,000 clones, approximately 84% of them seen just once. The sample was peripheral blood. The receptors originated from a human donor in a cohort sampled during active COVID-19.

J is TRBJ2-5 and V is TRBV6-6; tentatively, D is TRBD1 (6 bases). There are 16 residues in the CDR3. In germline, CDR1 is MNHNY, CDR2 SVGAGI (reference sequence). The V end was cut by 2 bases, the J end by 1 base, with 14 bases between. The CDR3 loop is CASSYHKTGRQETQYF. The CDR3 DNA is TGTGCCAGCAGTTACCATAAGACAGGCCGCCAAGAGACCCAGTACTTC.

The rearrangement uses TRBV12-3 or TRBV12-4 and TRBJ1-2; D perhaps matches TRBD1 (6 bases). The CDR3 totals 12 residues. V was cut by 0 bases and J by 11 bases, with 10 bases left in between. The CDR3 spells CASSLASGEYTF. The CDR3, as DNA: TGTGCCAGCAGTTTAGCGTCAGGGGAGTACACCTTC.

The chain is built from TRBV7-8 and TRBJ1-3; possible D gene TRBD1, 5 bases. The germline gives CDR1 SGHVS, CDR2 FQNEAQ. CDR3 length: 15 residues. Trimming took off 5 bases at V and 4 bases at J, with 15 bases between the two ends. The CDR3 loop is CASSHMTDHGNTIYF. CDR3 nucleotides: TGTGCCAGCAGCCATATGACAGACCACGGAAACACCATATATTTT.

The V and J genes are TRBV2 and TRBJ1-1, with D tentatively TRBD1 (5 bases). Germline lookup yields CDR1 SNHLY and CDR2 FYNNEI. CDR3 length equals 13 residues. The V gene lost 8 bases and the J gene lost 1 base, with 11 bases spanning the gap. The CDR3 is CASGAGPNTEAFF. In DNA, the CDR3 is TGTGCCAGCGGGGCAGGACCGAACACTGAAGCTTTCTTT.